This T cell receptor beta chain was sequenced for a study of cytomegalovirus exposure and HLA in healthy donors listed by TCRdb under 2017. For the wider study: An earlier analysis of some 600 of the donors reported 276 Gb of sequence data and 117 million unique TCR beta sequences obtained from 180 million or so T cells. An early release covering roughly 640 HLA-typed donors comprised roughly 300 gigabases of sequencing data and approximately 80 million unique TCR sequences. The genetic ancestry cluster associated with self-reported Caucasian donors included roughly four fifths of the approximately 410 genotyped donors. The study aimed to test whether cataloging public T cell receptors could reveal signatures of past pathogen exposure. The study used immunosequencing to profile the T cell repertoires of several hundred subjects and linked those repertoires to cytomegalovirus serostatus. A separate validation cohort of 100 to 150 different subjects was used in addition to the approximately 700-subject first cohort. High-throughput TCR immunosequencing, statistical association of individual TCRs with disease status, and machine learning were combined to predict cytomegalovirus infection status. A later analysis re-examined previously published TCR beta repertoires from more than 600 donors and added high-resolution HLA genotyping to investigate patterns of TCR occurrence. Rather than drawing on any new phenotypic data, the later analysis identified candidate immune exposures from TCR beta sequences and the way those sequences occurred across donors. An earlier analysis of some 600 of the donors applied high-throughput TCR beta sequencing to assess whether each TCR beta V gene segment acted as functional or pseudogenic. Donor age, sex, ethnicity and CMV serostatus were collected together with the repertoire data. Genome-wide SNP genotypes for about three fifths of the roughly 670 donors were used in a later genetic analysis, which treated that subset as a discovery cohort. All discovery cohort repertoires had been generated using a single sequencing platform. Both class I and class II loci were covered by HLA typing, at four-digit resolution. Typing coverage differed by locus: A, B, C, DRB1 and DQB1 were typed in roughly 629-640 donors, DQA1 in 500 to 550, DPA1 in some 570, and DPB1 in just under 490. A few DR-DQ haplotypes were treated as single units for association and clustering because of strong linkage in the cohort. On average, around 200,000 unique TCR beta nucleotide sequences were sequenced per donor among several hundred genotyped donors of the cohort, with approximately 18% of those sequences being non-productive. What the research found in general, with its limitations: Only TCR beta chains were sequenced in this cohort, and the absence of alpha or paired-chain data limited detectable features. Several of the top co-occurrence clusters appeared to be linked to parvovirus B19, influenza, CMV and Epstein-Barr virus, according to a later analysis. Because counts were too low, some 17 rarely observed V segments, including chromosome 9 orphons, were excluded from the earlier analysis of around 590 of the donors. An association between a missense DCLRE1C variant and V-gene and J-gene trimming of TCR beta chains was found in a later genetic analysis and replicated in an independent cohort. The authors suggested that the approach could potentially be extended to other disease states and immunological phenotypes. A few of the identified cytomegalovirus-associated TCR beta chains were confirmed in vitro to be specific for cytomegalovirus antigens. A further reported finding was that TCR beta sequences accurately predicted the HLA-A and HLA-B alleles for most subjects in the first cohort. Specific HLA alleles were associated with 16,951 TCR beta sequences at a false discovery rate of 0.05 in a later analysis. In both the original and validation cohorts, the classifier was reported to diagnose cytomegalovirus status with high specificity and sensitivity. In a later analysis, TCR association rates were found to vary across HLA loci, with the most associated TCRs seen for DRB1 alleles and the fewest for HLA-C alleles. Some IMGT-functional V segments, including TRBV6-2 and TRBV6-3, could not be distinguished by the 87-base-pair reads and were therefore excluded. In the study, about 150 TCR beta chains were listed as associated with cytomegalovirus. Sequencing depth was assumed to be roughly uniform across donors in the presence/absence analyses, though that assumption may not hold. In a later analysis, HLA-associated TCR beta chains were found to be more clonally expanded and to have lower generation probabilities than equally common non-associated chains. While some public TCRs were present in many individuals, most TCR sequences turned up only very rarely across donors. The only immune exposure information available for the cohort was CMV serostatus. In a later analysis, most CMV-associated TCR beta chains were found to appear HLA-restricted, with HLA associations seemingly driven largely by CMV exposure. A cluster of highly shared sequence variants was judged likely to represent a technical artifact of the sequencing pipeline. An earlier analysis of approximately 500 of the donors showed that most TCR beta V segments appeared in productive rearrangements either about 87% or about 30% of the time, which broadly matched IMGT annotations. Because HLA typing was missing for some donors at each locus, association tests included only the typed subset. In a later genetic analysis, fewer N-insertions in productive TCRs were reported among donors in an Asian-associated ancestry cluster than the approximately 630-donor mean. When HLA alleles, especially DR and DQ, strongly co-occurred, TCR associations were difficult to assign to individual alleles. Correlated functional status among segregating V segments might be attributable to linkage disequilibrium, but an unknown experimental factor could not be ruled out.

Note on this clone: This clone's antigen is unknown. Base qualities were left out, and no much larger clone turns up one base away.

Library prep was done by the immunoSEQ multiplex PCR assay. A mixture of 60 forward primers for TCR Vbeta segments and 13 reverse primers for TCR Jbeta segments was used in the multiplex PCR. The CDR3 region of rearranged TCR beta genes was amplified from genomic DNA with a multiplex PCR assay. The Illumina HiSeq System was used to sequence the amplified TCR beta libraries as 87-base-pair reads. For the original study's pipeline: A later analysis tallied 75 million to 85 million unique TCR beta chains across the 660 or so repertoires, and about 10 million of those chains were shared by two or more donors. To remove PCR and sequencing errors, raw reads were error-corrected and collapsed into unique sequences using a nearest-neighbor algorithm that merged closely related sequences. Alignment of CDR3 sequences to IMGT reference sequences was used to assign V, D and J gene segments. For a sequence to be retained, a match of at least six nucleotides to both a V gene segment and a J gene segment was required. A rearrangement was called productive if the CDR3 had no stop codons and remained in frame with V and J, and every other rearrangement was called non-productive. Following IMGT convention, CDR3 was defined as the stretch from the second conserved V-encoded cysteine up to the conserved J-encoded phenylalanine. The earlier analysis of 500 to 600 of the donors excluded sequences that lacked an unambiguous match to a single V gene segment. In an earlier analysis of almost 600 of the donors, a V segment was called functional when productive rearrangements were above 56.7%, and segregating when the standard deviation between donors exceeded 5%. A statistical classification framework was built to diagnose cytomegalovirus status from the catalog of TCR beta chain sequences. In a later analysis, TCR nucleotide sequences were compared against IMGT/GENE-DB human TR gene sequences so that V and J genes could be assigned. In a later analysis, CDR3 sequences and most-parsimonious VDJ recombination scenarios were assigned using the TCRdist pipeline. In a later analysis, each TCR beta chain was defined by its CDR3 amino acid sequence together with its V-gene family, and reads lacking a unique V-gene family were excluded. In a later analysis, 450 to 600 highly shared, low-generation-probability nucleotide sequences were removed to address suspected cross-contamination and a sequencing artifact. In a later analysis, a clonal expansion index for each public chain was calculated from normalized within-repertoire ranks of inferred template counts. Generation probabilities in a later analysis came from a VDJ recombination model fitted to out-of-frame rearrangements, and those results were checked against IGoR. In a later analysis, hypergeometric tests were used to score TCR-TCR, TCR-HLA and TCR-CMV co-occurrence, with a repertoire-size bias correction applied to TCR pairs. A later analysis estimated false discovery rates by permuting HLA or CMV assignments 20 times. A later analysis grouped co-occurring TCRs with DBSCAN, adding TCRdist sequence similarity when clustering within HLA-allele-positive subsets. Repertoires with fewer than 30,000 or more than 120,000 public chains, plus five repertoires with anomalous nucleotide sharing, were excluded from co-occurrence clustering. As stored in TCRdb, this immuneACCESS dataset retains in-frame rearrangements with V and J assigned. A fraction of the clones does not appear; measured against another copy, unresolved V genes explain less than half of the discrepancy, and the remainder lacks a known reason. The V and J calls and clone size come from that table; D and trimming were worked out from the DNA. The sample table holds roughly 110,000 clones, of which roughly 70% were seen once. The ten largest clones represent around 2.7% of the sample.

The cohort comprised more than 550 healthy bone marrow donors. All cohort members were sampled while nominally healthy, although unrecorded immune exposures were likely present. The donor was CMV seropositive and was included in the group of almost 300 seropositive cohort members. A peripheral blood sample was collected from each donor, and TCR beta sequencing was performed on peripheral blood mononuclear cells. Genomic DNA was extracted from the blood cell samples with the Qiagen DNeasy Blood Extraction Kit. The CDR3, from cysteine to phenylalanine, totals 15 residues. The retained sequence is limited to the CDR3, 45 bases, with the frame set at the first base. V lost 4 bases and J lost 4 bases; the stretch between them is 14 bases long. According to the germline V gene, CDR1 reads SGHDN and CDR2 reads FVKESK.

The V and J segments used are TRBV14 and TRBJ2-1; perhaps TRBD2 is the D gene, with 6 bases matching. The source material was PBMCs. The sequence came from a male donor in good health and CMV-seropositive. The nucleotide sequence is given as TGTGCCAGCAGCCTAAACGGGGGTTCGTACAATGAGCAGTTCTTC. Its protein reads: CASSLNGGSYNEQFF.